The source of this T cell receptor beta chain is a study of blood T cell repertoires in COVID-19. Across the study: COVID-19 samples collected from the United States, Italy and Spain covered acute and convalescent phases.

From germline, CDR1 is SGHDN and CDR2 FVKESK. V was pared by 5 bases and J by 4 bases, with 8 bases of the junction left unmatched. This CDR3 spans 15 amino acids. Participant reports of clinical history set cohort assignment. Cohort 3 recovery required two negative PCRs, clearance, or symptom resolution. In the original analysis: By means of reference gene primer amplification, nucleated cell counts were estimated. TCRdb's copy holds only in-frame clones and misses some; the assay was immunoSEQ multiplex PCR. For V, J and clone size, that table is used; D and trimming come from the DNA. The sample records around 380,000 clones, around 87% being singletons.

The V and J genes are TRBV14 and TRBJ2-5, with 9 positions matching TRBD1. The clonotype was recovered from a man aged 25-45 years who had recovered from COVID-19. Sequencing used PBMCs or T cells enriched from blood (not recorded which). The CDR3: CASSYTGTGRETQYF. In nucleotides, the CDR3 is TGTGCCAGCAGCTACACCGGGACAGGGAGAGAGACCCAGTACTTC.